This TCR beta chain was obtained from a study of cytomegalovirus exposure and HLA in healthy donors. Study-level results: An analysis that came later showed most CMV-associated TCR beta chains appearing HLA-restricted.

A word on this clone: As yet, its antigen is unknown.

Germline V gene data show CDR1 as SGDLS and CDR2 as YYNGEE. V gave up 7 bases and J gave up 0 bases; unmatched junction bases: 5. The CDR3 is 15 amino acids. This PCR relied on a set of 60 Vbeta primers and 13 Jbeta primers. Using immunoSEQ multiplex PCR, the repertoire was profiled, and TCRdb retains in-frame clones only, with some absent. The table shows about 140,000 clones, with about three quarters occurring only once. Source material: PBMCs. This clonotype originated in a woman in her forties in good health and CMV-seronegative. V gene TRBV9 combines with J gene TRBJ2-1, with TRBD2 identical over 9 bases. The CDR3 spells CASGASGVSYNEQFF. In DNA form, the CDR3 reads TGTGCCAGCGGGGCTAGCGGGGTCTCCTACAATGAGCAGTTCTTC.